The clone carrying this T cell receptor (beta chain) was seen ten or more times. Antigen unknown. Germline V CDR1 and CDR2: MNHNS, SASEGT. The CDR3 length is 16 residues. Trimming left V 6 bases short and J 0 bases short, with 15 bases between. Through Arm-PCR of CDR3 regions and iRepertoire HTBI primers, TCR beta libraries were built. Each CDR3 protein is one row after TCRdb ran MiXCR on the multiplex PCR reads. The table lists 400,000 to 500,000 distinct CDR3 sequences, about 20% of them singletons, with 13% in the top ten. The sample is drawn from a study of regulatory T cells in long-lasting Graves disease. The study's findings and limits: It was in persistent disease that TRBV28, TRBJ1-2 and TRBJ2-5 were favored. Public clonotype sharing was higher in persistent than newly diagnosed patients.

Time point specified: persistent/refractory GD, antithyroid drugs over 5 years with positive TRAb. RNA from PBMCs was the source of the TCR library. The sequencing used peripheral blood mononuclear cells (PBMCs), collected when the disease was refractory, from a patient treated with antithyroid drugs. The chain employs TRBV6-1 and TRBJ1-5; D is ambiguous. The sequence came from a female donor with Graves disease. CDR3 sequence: CASSEGSTNSNQPQHF. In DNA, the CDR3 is TGTGCCAGCAGCGAGGGTTCGACAAATAGCAATCAGCCCCAGCATTTT.